This T cell receptor (beta chain) is from a study of spatial heterogeneity in lung cancer. On the study more broadly: The average count in raw reads for each unique TCR and UMI combination exceeded eight appearances.

Whole-study results and caveats: Detection of ubiquitous tumor TCRs in blood was higher at resection than follow-up.

This clonotype rates as medium-sized. Its antigen is as yet unknown. TCRdb independently ran MiXCR on the 5' RACE reads; one entry per CDR3 protein. The sample carries roughly 10,000 distinct CDR3 sequences, 5.5% to 7.5% recorded once. The CDR3 runs to 14 residues. Trimming removed 8 bases at V and 5 bases at J, with 18 bases between. CDR1 is MDHEN, CDR2 SYDVKM, per germline. Time point indicated: sample taken at primary tumor resection. The donor population consisted of over 55 patients with untreated, early-stage non-small cell lung cancer. The sequences come from PBMCs, collected at surgery. The chain joins TRBV28 to TRBJ2-5, with a possible D match to TRBD2 (7 bases). This receptor was obtained from a male donor with early-stage non-small cell lung cancer. CDR3 loop: CASLPTRGGETQYF. The DNA of the CDR3 is TGTGCCAGCCTCCCCACTAGGGGGGGGGAGACCCAGTACTTC.